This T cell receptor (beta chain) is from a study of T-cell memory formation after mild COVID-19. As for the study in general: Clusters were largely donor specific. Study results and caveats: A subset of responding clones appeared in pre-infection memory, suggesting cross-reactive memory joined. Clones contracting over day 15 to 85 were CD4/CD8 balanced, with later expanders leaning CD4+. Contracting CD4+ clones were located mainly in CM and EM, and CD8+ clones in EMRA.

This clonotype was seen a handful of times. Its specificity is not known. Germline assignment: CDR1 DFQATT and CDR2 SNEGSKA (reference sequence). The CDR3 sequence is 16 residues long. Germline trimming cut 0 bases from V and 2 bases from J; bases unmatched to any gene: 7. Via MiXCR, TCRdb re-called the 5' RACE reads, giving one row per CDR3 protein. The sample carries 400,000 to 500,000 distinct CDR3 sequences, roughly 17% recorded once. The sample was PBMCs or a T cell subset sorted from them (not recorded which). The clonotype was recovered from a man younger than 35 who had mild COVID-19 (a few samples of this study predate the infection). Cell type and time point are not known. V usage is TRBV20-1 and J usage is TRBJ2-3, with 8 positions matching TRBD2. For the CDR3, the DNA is TGCAGTGCTAGAGATGGGCGGGGGGCCTTCACAGATACGCAGTATTTT. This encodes CSARDGRGAFTDTQYF.